The clone carrying this T cell receptor (beta chain) was picked up many times. Antigen: not known. These data come from a study of Graves' ophthalmopathy and Graves' hyperthyroidism. Study context: Peripheral blood was collected at initial diagnosis, before any treatment.

Hyperthyroidism in these 18- to 65-year-old patients was newly diagnosed, lasting under 2 months. Study observations and caveats: From stable hyperthyroidism, ophthalmopathy was separated by a 13-signature model with 87.88% sensitivity and over 70% specificity.

CDR3 regions of TCR beta were amplified from RNA transcripts. Second-round multiplex PCR followed a first-round RT-PCR using HTBI primers. TCRdb ran MiXCR on the multiplex PCR reads and lists one entry per CDR3 protein. Of more than 300,000 distinct CDR3 sequences detected, about 16% appear once; the ten largest clones hold approximately 7%. The CDR3 sequence is 14 residues long. Trimming took 0 bases from V and 2 from J, leaving 8 bases between them. Germline CDR1 is MNHEY and CDR2 is SVGEGT. The clonotype originates from a woman aged 18-30 years with stable Graves' hyperthyroidism. Specimen: peripheral blood. The rearrangement links TRBV6-2 or TRBV6-3 to TRBJ2-7; D uncertain. Written as DNA, the CDR3 is TGTGCCAGCAGTTACTCACTTCCGCCCTACGAGCAGTACTTC. As protein: CASSYSLPPYEQYF.